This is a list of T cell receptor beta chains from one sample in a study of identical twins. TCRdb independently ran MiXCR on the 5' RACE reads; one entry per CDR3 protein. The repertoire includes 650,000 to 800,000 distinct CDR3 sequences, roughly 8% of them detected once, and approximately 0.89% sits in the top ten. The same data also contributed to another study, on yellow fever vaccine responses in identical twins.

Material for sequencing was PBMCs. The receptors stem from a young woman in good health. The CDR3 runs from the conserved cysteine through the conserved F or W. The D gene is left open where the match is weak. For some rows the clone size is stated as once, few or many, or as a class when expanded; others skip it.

CDR3aa: CASSDRGTTEAFF
CDR3nt: TGCGCCAGCAGCGACAGGGGGACCACTGAAGCTTTCTTT
abundance: NA
v_gene: TRBV5-1
j_gene: TRBJ1-1
d_gene: TRBD1

CDR3aa: CASSLTAGVNEQFF
CDR3nt: TGCGCCAGCAGCTTGACTGCGGGTGTTAATGAGCAGTTCTTC
abundance: many
v_gene: TRBV5-1
j_gene: TRBJ2-1
d_gene: NA

CDR3aa: CASSPDLSEGPRGVYNEQFF
CDR3nt: TGTGCCAGCAGCCCTGACCTTAGTGAGGGACCCCGGGGGGTTTACAATGAGCAGTTCTTC
abundance: many
v_gene: TRBV9
j_gene: TRBJ2-1
d_gene: TRBD2

CDR3aa: CASRSGERDEQYF
CDR3nt: TGTGCCAGCAGAAGCGGAGAAAGGGACGAGCAGTACTTC
abundance: NA
v_gene: TRBV10-3
j_gene: TRBJ2-7
d_gene: NA

CDR3aa: CAISPDGSNQPQHF
CDR3nt: TGTGCCATCAGCCCGGATGGATCCAATCAGCCCCAGCATTTT
abundance: few
v_gene: TRBV10-3
j_gene: TRBJ1-5
d_gene: NA

CDR3aa: CSVETGDGTDTQYF
CDR3nt: TGCAGCGTTGAAACGGGAGACGGCACAGATACGCAGTATTTT
abundance: NA
v_gene: TRBV29-1
j_gene: TRBJ2-3
d_gene: NA

CDR3aa: CASSFDIQGFGYNEQFF
CDR3nt: TGTGCCAGCAGTTTCGACATACAGGGGTTCGGCTACAATGAGCAGTTCTTC
abundance: NA
v_gene: TRBV6-2/TRBV6-3
j_gene: TRBJ2-1
d_gene: TRBD1

CDR3aa: CASSLEAVRTQYF
CDR3nt: TGTGCCAGCAGCTTAGAGGCGGTCCGGACCCAGTACTTC
abundance: NA
v_gene: TRBV11-2
j_gene: TRBJ2-5
d_gene: NA

CDR3aa: CASSSRQGAVEQYF
CDR3nt: TGTGCCAGCAGTTCCAGACAGGGGGCGGTCGAGCAGTACTTC
abundance: NA
v_gene: TRBV2
j_gene: TRBJ2-7
d_gene: TRBD1

CDR3aa: CASRRGLGELFF
CDR3nt: TGTGCCAGCAGGCGGGGCCTCGGGGAGCTGTTTTTT
abundance: few
v_gene: TRBV6-1
j_gene: TRBJ2-2
d_gene: NA

CDR3aa: CASSEVADTTNEKLFF
CDR3nt: TGTGCCAGCAGTGAAGTGGCAGACACAACTAATGAAAAACTGTTTTTT
abundance: few
v_gene: TRBV25-1
j_gene: TRBJ1-4
d_gene: NA

CDR3aa: CASSPPGPESYSPLHF
CDR3nt: TGTGCCAGCAGCCCCCCGGGACCAGAAAGCTATTCACCCCTCCACTTT
abundance: few
v_gene: TRBV6-1
j_gene: TRBJ1-6
d_gene: NA

CDR3aa: CASSAGQPCPYNEQFF
CDR3nt: TGTGCCAGCAGCGCGGGACAGCCCTGCCCTTACAATGAGCAGTTCTTC
abundance: few
v_gene: TRBV21-1
j_gene: TRBJ2-1
d_gene: NA

CDR3aa: CASSFRVGARGDTQYF
CDR3nt: TGTGCCAGCAGTTTCCGGGTGGGGGCGAGGGGAGATACGCAGTATTTT
abundance: many
v_gene: TRBV12-3/TRBV12-4
j_gene: TRBJ2-3
d_gene: NA

CDR3aa: CASSFGQPNYEQYF
CDR3nt: TGTGCCAGCAGTTTTGGCCAGCCAAACTACGAGCAGTACTTC
abundance: NA
v_gene: TRBV12-3/TRBV12-4
j_gene: TRBJ2-7
d_gene: NA

CDR3aa: CSARRQGNMNTEAFF
CDR3nt: TGCAGTGCTCGCCGACAGGGGAACATGAACACTGAAGCTTTCTTT
abundance: many
v_gene: TRBV20-1
j_gene: TRBJ1-1
d_gene: TRBD1

CDR3aa: CASRIYNEQFF
CDR3nt: TGTGCCAGCAGGATATACAATGAGCAGTTCTTC
abundance: many
v_gene: TRBV27
j_gene: TRBJ2-1
d_gene: NA

CDR3aa: CASSSGAEDTEAFF
CDR3nt: TGTGCCAGCAGCTCCGGGGCTGAGGACACTGAAGCTTTCTTT
abundance: NA
v_gene: TRBV28
j_gene: TRBJ1-1
d_gene: NA

CDR3aa: CASSEPRQLLSYEQYF
CDR3nt: TGTGCCAGCAGTGAACCCAGACAGCTCCTCTCCTACGAGCAGTACTTC
abundance: many
v_gene: TRBV6-1
j_gene: TRBJ2-7
d_gene: NA

CDR3aa: CSAKKGAVEKLFF
CDR3nt: TGCAGTGCTAAAAAGGGGGCGGTGGAAAAACTGTTTTTT
abundance: NA
v_gene: TRBV20-1
j_gene: TRBJ1-4
d_gene: TRBD1

CDR3aa: CASSQDVRLAGEAPLTDTQYF
CDR3nt: TGCGCCAGCAGCCAAGATGTGAGACTAGCGGGAGAGGCCCCACTCACAGATACGCAGTATTTT
abundance: NA
v_gene: TRBV4-1
j_gene: TRBJ2-3
d_gene: TRBD2

CDR3aa: CASSYRDRGNQPQHF
CDR3nt: TGTGCCAGCAGTTACCGGGACAGGGGCAATCAGCCCCAGCATTTT
abundance: few
v_gene: TRBV6-5
j_gene: TRBJ1-5
d_gene: TRBD1

CDR3aa: CASSPWGTGVSGANVLTF
CDR3nt: TGCGCCAGCAGCCCCTGGGGGACAGGAGTCTCTGGGGCCAACGTCCTGACTTTC
abundance: NA
v_gene: TRBV5-1
j_gene: TRBJ2-6
d_gene: TRBD1